One sample yielded the 8 T cell receptor beta chains listed below, sequenced in a study of T cell responses to AZD1222 COVID-19 vaccine (dated by TCRdb to about 2021). The library was prepared using the immunoSEQ multiplex PCR assay. TCRdb re-hosts the immuneACCESS table, in-frame sequences only. Its copies lack some clones; in the studies checked, an unresolved V gene accounts for under half of them, and the cause for the rest is not known. Present in this sample are 180,000 or so clones, 93% of which were seen just once. 3.5% to 4.5% of the sample lies in the top ten. Per the publication, the time point label means: baseline before first vaccination. This specimen was peripheral blood, taken on day 0 of AZD1222 vaccination. The receptors were sampled from an adult in good health.

The genes are TRBV12-5 and TRBJ1-1; 8 bases align to TRBD1. V was pared by 6 bases and J by 1 base, with 4 bases of the junction left unmatched. From germline, CDR1 is LGHNT and CDR2 FRNRAP. This CDR3 spans 14 amino acids. The DNA of the CDR3 is TGTGCTAGTGGCAAAGGACAGGGGAACACTGAAGCTTTCTTT. Translated: CASGKGQGNTEAFF. Drawing the rest from reference TRBV12-5 and TRBJ1-1, the complete variable domain is DARVTQTPRHKVTEMGQEVTMRCQPILGHNTVFWYRQTMMQGLELLAYFRNRAPLDDSGMPKDRFSAEMPDATLATLKIQPSEPRDSAVYFCASGKGQGNTEAFFGQGTRLTVV.

The chain combines TRBV3-1 (or the pseudogene TRBV3-2) with TRBJ2-3; D is unclear. Deletions cut 4 bases from V and 0 bases from J, with 5 bases between. Per the germline V gene, CDR1 is LGHDT and CDR2 is YNNKEL (reference sequence). The CDR3 covers 13 residues. Written as DNA, the CDR3 is TGTGCCAGCAGCCGAGCCAGCACAGATACGCAGTATTTT. Translating gives CASSRASTDTQYF.

The V gene is TRBV6-4, the J gene TRBJ2-1; 8 nucleotides align to TRBD1. CDR1 and CDR2 (germline): MRHNA, SNTAGT. The CDR3 extends over 16 amino acids. The V gene end was trimmed by 1 base and the J gene end by 3 bases; junction bases not matched to a gene: 5. The CDR3 bases are TGTGCCAGCAGTGACTTTCAGGGGGCGGACTACAATGAGCAGTTCTTC. This translates into CASSDFQGADYNEQFF.

This rearrangement joins TRBV7-9 to TRBJ1-1; 7 bases align to TRBD1. This CDR3 has 14 amino acids. CDR1 is SEHNR, CDR2 FQNEAQ, per germline (reference sequence). With 6 bases clipped from V and 2 bases from J, the junction kept 6 bases outside the gene matches. The CDR3 bases are TGTGCCAGCAGAGTCTGGGACAGTAACACTGAAGCTTTCTTT. Protein: CASRVWDSNTEAFF.

The V call is TRBV21-1, the J call TRBJ1-2; TRBD1 is the table's D call and was not checked against the DNA. TRBV21-1 is assigned pseudogene status. The CDR3 is made up of 20 amino acids. As DNA, the CDR3 is TGTGCCAGCAGCAAAGTCGTACCTCCGGGACAGGACGAGGGACACTATGGCTACACCTTC. It specifies CASSKVVPPGQDEGHYGYTF.

This CDR3 reads CASSFGQGQVGLYGYTF. The CDR3 coding sequence is TGTGCCAGCAGTTTCGGACAGGGTCAAGTGGGGCTTTATGGCTACACCTTC. J is TRBJ1-2 and V is TRBV27; the match to TRBD1 covers 8 bases. With V trimmed by 3 bases and J by 5 bases, 14 bases remained unmatched. This CDR3 comprises 17 residues. Germline values: CDR1 MNHEY, CDR2 SMNVEV (reference sequence).

The J gene is TRBJ1-1, the V gene TRBV5-1; TRBD1 might be the D (6 bases). This CDR3 spans 15 amino acids. The germline V gene encodes CDR1 SGHRS and CDR2 YFSETQ. Between the trimmed V and J ends, which lost 0 bases and 0 bases, there was a span of 9 bases. This CDR3 is CASSLVAGVNTEAFF. CDR3 DNA sequence: TGCGCCAGCAGCTTGGTGGCAGGGGTGAACACTGAAGCTTTCTTT.

The chain uses TRBV6-5 and TRBJ1-1; D gene ambiguous. V was cut by 8 bases and J by 5 bases, with 9 bases left in between. This CDR3 region has 11 residues. Germline V gene lookup returns CDR1 MNHEY and CDR2 SVGAGI. For the CDR3, the DNA is TGTGCCAGCTCTGGGAGGACTGAAGCTTTCTTT. Residues: CASSGRTEAFF.